This is a list of T cell receptor beta chains from one sample in a study of cytomegalovirus exposure and HLA in healthy donors. Generated by immunoSEQ multiplex PCR, the TCRdb table keeps only in-frame clones and is missing some. The data hold 90,000 to 150,000 clones, with 80% observed a single time. The specimen was PBMCs. These receptors all come from a man aged 50 to 60 in good health and CMV-seronegative. Each CDR3 is given with its conserved first and last residue. The D gene is left open where the match is weak. Rows may omit the clone size; those that give it use once, few, many or a size class.

v_gene	abundance	j_gene	d_gene	CDR3aa	CDR3nt
TRBV4-2	-	TRBJ2-3	TRBD2	CASSQELLAGESTDTQYF	TGTGCCAGCAGCCAAGAATTACTAGCGGGAGAGAGCACAGATACGCAGTATTTT
TRBV9	-	TRBJ2-1	TRBD1	CASSAHSRDREDEQFF	TGTGCCAGCAGCGCCCATTCCCGGGACAGGGAAGATGAGCAGTTCTTC
TRBV6-6	few	TRBJ2-5	-	CASSYGGGETQYF	TGTGCCAGCAGTTACGGGGGAGGAGAGACCCAGTACTTC
TRBV2	-	TRBJ2-3	-	CASSARTEPSTDTQYF	TGTGCCAGCAGCGCGAGGACAGAGCCTAGCACAGATACGCAGTATTTT
TRBV19	-	TRBJ2-4	-	CASSIAPGAKNIQYF	TGTGCCAGTAGTATAGCCCCGGGGGCCAAAAACATTCAGTACTTC
TRBV7-3	-	TRBJ2-5	-	CASSAGPPQRLTQYF	TGTGCCAGCAGCGCGGGGCCTCCGCAGAGGCTTACCCAGTACTTC
TRBV6-6	-	TRBJ2-7	TRBD2	CASVRGSGGSSYEQYF	TGTGCCAGCGTCCGGGGTAGCGGGGGTAGCTCCTACGAGCAGTACTTC
TRBV29-1	-	TRBJ1-5	TRBD1	CSVGTGTGQPQHF	TGCAGCGTAGGGACAGGGACGGGGCAGCCCCAGCATTTT
TRBV6-5	-	TRBJ2-2	-	CASSPQAGELFF	TGTGCCAGCAGCCCCCAGGCCGGGGAGCTGTTTTTT
TRBV5-1	once	TRBJ2-3	TRBD2	CASSPEGRLAGTDTQYF	TGCGCCAGCAGCCCCGAAGGCCGACTAGCGGGCACAGATACGCAGTATTTT
TRBV9	-	TRBJ1-2	-	CASSGKLRDGYTF	TGTGCCAGCAGCGGTAAACTGAGAGATGGCTACACCTTC
TRBV30	-	TRBJ2-2	TRBD1	CAWSARGQGGRVGELFF	TGTGCCTGGAGTGCCCGGGGACAGGGGGGCCGGGTGGGGGAGCTGTTTTTT
TRBV4-3	-	TRBJ2-1	TRBD1	CASSRLGPGGQANWGQFF	TGCGCCAGCAGCCGACTTGGACCAGGGGGACAGGCGAACTGGGGGCAGTTCTTC
TRBV9	once	TRBJ2-1	TRBD2	CASSPREGREQFF	TGTGCCAGCAGCCCAAGGGAGGGGCGGGAGCAGTTCTTC
TRBV4-1	-	TRBJ1-5	-	CASSQEGAVAQPQHF	TGCGCCAGCAGCCAAGAAGGGGCAGTAGCTCAGCCCCAGCATTTT
TRBV7-3	-	TRBJ2-1	TRBD2	CASSLTFSGNDNEQFF	TGTGCCAGCAGCTTAACGTTTAGCGGGAATGACAATGAGCAGTTCTTC
TRBV7-2	-	TRBJ1-4	TRBD1	CASSLVRAGGGKLFF	TGTGCCAGCAGCTTAGTACGAGCAGGGGGAGGAAAACTGTTTTTT
TRBV5-6	-	TRBJ2-7	-	CASSLFRRASAEQYF	TGTGCCAGCAGCTTGTTTCGCAGGGCGAGCGCCGAGCAGTACTTC
TRBV4-1	-	TRBJ2-7	-	CASSYRYEQYF	TGCGCCAGCAGCTACAGGTACGAGCAGTACTTC
TRBV28	-	TRBJ2-1	TRBD2	CASSLQRGSSYNEQFF	TGTGCCAGCAGTTTACAGCGGGGCAGCTCCTACAATGAGCAGTTCTTC
TRBV7-3	-	TRBJ2-2	TRBD2	CASSPAGGYTGELFF	TGTGCCAGCAGCCCAGCGGGGGGCTACACCGGGGAGCTGTTTTTT
TRBV28	-	TRBJ1-2	-	CASKERVYGYTF	TGTGCCAGCAAGGAGCGAGTTTATGGCTACACCTTC
TRBV5-6	-	TRBJ2-7	-	CASSLRGISYEQYF	TGTGCCAGCAGCTTAAGGGGAATATCCTACGAGCAGTACTTC
TRBV10-1	few	TRBJ2-5	-	CASPEETQYF	TGCGCCAGCCCAGAAGAGACCCAGTACTTC
TRBV7-2	-	TRBJ2-7	-	CASSRGGMQSYEQYF	TGTGCCAGCAGCAGAGGCGGGATGCAATCCTACGAGCAGTACTTC
TRBV6-4	-	TRBJ2-3	TRBD2	CASSDFSSGSPDTQYF	TGTGCCAGCAGTGATTTTTCTAGCGGTTCGCCAGATACGCAGTATTTT
TRBV4-3	-	TRBJ1-2	-	CASSQNYVDGYTF	TGCGCCAGCAGCCAAAACTATGTTGATGGCTACACCTTC
TRBV7-6	-	TRBJ2-1	TRBD2	CASSLITSGPNEQFF	TGTGCCAGCAGCTTAATAACTAGCGGCCCGAATGAGCAGTTCTTC
TRBV9	-	TRBJ2-3	TRBD2	CASSLASGRKTDTQYF	TGTGCCAGCAGCCTTGCTAGCGGGAGGAAAACAGATACGCAGTATTTT
TRBV28	few	TRBJ1-2	-	CASSFLTGYYGYTF	TGTGCCAGCAGTTTCCTAACAGGGTACTATGGCTACACCTTC
TRBV20-1	once	TRBJ2-3	-	CSASPDTQYF	TGCAGTGCCTCTCCAGATACGCAGTATTTT
TRBV6-1	-	TRBJ1-2	TRBD1	CANTDRDGNGYTF	TGTGCCAACACAGACAGGGATGGGAATGGCTACACCTTC
TRBV4-2	-	TRBJ2-3	-	CASSQVPPRQGGVDTQYF	TGTGCCAGCAGCCAAGTACCCCCACGACAGGGCGGGGTAGATACGCAGTATTTT
TRBV5-1	-	TRBJ2-7	-	CASSLGRNSLGEQYF	TGCGCCAGCAGCTTGGGTCGAAATAGCCTCGGCGAGCAGTACTTC
TRBV2	-	TRBJ2-7	-	CASSSPSSYEQYF	TGTGCCAGCAGTTCCCCGAGCTCCTACGAGCAGTACTTC
TRBV6-1	once	TRBJ2-7	-	CASNSNEQYF	TGTGCCAGCAACAGTAACGAGCAGTACTTC
TRBV19	-	TRBJ1-4	-	CASSIGWAVSNEKLFF	TGTGCCAGTAGTATCGGTTGGGCAGTCTCTAATGAAAAACTGTTTTTT
TRBV6-5	-	TRBJ2-2	TRBD1	CASRRQGAGELFF	TGTGCCAGCAGGAGACAGGGGGCTGGGGAGCTGTTTTTT
TRBV5-1	few	TRBJ2-1	TRBD2	CASSLAAGGRYNEQFF	TGCGCCAGCAGCTTGGCCGCGGGGGGCCGCTACAATGAGCAGTTCTTC
TRBV5-4	few	TRBJ2-2	TRBD2	CASKRRGGGELFF	TGTGCCAGCAAACGGCGGGGGGGCGGGGAGCTGTTTTTT
TRBV5-1	-	TRBJ2-5	-	CASSFRTAQETQYF	TGCGCCAGCAGCTTTAGGACAGCCCAAGAGACCCAGTACTTC
TRBV29-1	-	TRBJ2-7	TRBD2	CSVQLARSYEQYF	TGCAGCGTCCAACTAGCGAGATCCTACGAGCAGTACTTC
TRBV11-2	-	TRBJ1-3	TRBD1	CASSLWDRAGNTIYF	TGTGCCAGCAGCTTATGGGACAGGGCTGGAAACACCATATATTTT
TRBV7-9	once	TRBJ2-3	TRBD2	CASSLASGNTDTQYF	TGTGCCAGCAGCTTAGCTAGCGGGAACACAGATACGCAGTATTTT
TRBV27	-	TRBJ2-7	-	CASSPATGYVGQYF	TGTGCCAGCAGTCCCGCGACTGGTTACGTTGGGCAGTACTTC
TRBV19	-	TRBJ1-5	-	CASSIAGRTQHF	TGTGCCAGTAGTATCGCCGGTCGAACCCAGCATTTT
TRBV5-5	-	TRBJ1-1	-	CASSFVAEAFF	TGTGCCAGCAGCTTCGTCGCTGAAGCTTTCTTT
TRBV28	-	TRBJ2-2	-	CASSLLDSNTGELFF	TGTGCCAGCAGTTTATTAGACTCGAACACCGGGGAGCTGTTTTTT
TRBV4-2	-	TRBJ2-6	TRBD1	CASSQALAGGSLSGANVLTF	TGTGCCAGCAGCCAAGCTCTGGCAGGGGGCTCCCTCTCTGGGGCCAACGTCCTGACTTTC
TRBV27	-	TRBJ2-3	TRBD2	CASSWGRGTQYF	TGTGCCAGCAGTTGGGGGAGGGGTACGCAGTATTTT
TRBV28	-	TRBJ1-1	TRBD1	CASSLQGRRNTEAFF	TGTGCCAGCAGTCTACAGGGGAGGAGGAACACTGAAGCTTTCTTT
TRBV4-3	few	TRBJ1-2	TRBD1	CASSQDVDRVLGRGYTF	TGCGCCAGCAGCCAAGACGTGGACAGGGTCTTAGGGCGGGGCTACACCTTC
TRBV7-3	once	TRBJ2-7	-	CASSSGSSYEQYF	TGTGCCAGCAGCTCCGGGAGTTCCTACGAGCAGTACTTC
TRBV27	few	TRBJ1-6	-	CASSFPSPLHF	TGTGCCAGCAGTTTCCCTTCGCCCCTCCACTTT